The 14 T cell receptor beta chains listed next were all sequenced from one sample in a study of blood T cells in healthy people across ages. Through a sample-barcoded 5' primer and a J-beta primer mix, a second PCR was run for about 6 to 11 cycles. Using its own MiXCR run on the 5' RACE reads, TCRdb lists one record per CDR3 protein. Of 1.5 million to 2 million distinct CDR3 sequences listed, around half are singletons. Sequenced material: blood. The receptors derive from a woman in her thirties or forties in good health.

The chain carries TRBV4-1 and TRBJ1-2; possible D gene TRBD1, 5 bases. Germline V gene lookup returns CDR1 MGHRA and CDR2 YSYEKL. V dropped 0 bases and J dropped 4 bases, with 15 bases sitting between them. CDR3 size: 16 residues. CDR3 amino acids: CASSQDAQGSIYGYTF. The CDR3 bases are TGCGCCAGCAGCCAAGATGCTCAGGGATCGATCTATGGCTACACCTTC.

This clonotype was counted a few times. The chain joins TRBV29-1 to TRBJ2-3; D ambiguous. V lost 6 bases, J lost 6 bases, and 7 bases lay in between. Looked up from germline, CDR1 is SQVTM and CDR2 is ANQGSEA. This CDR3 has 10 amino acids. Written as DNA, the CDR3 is TGCAGCGTCCTGTCGGATACGCAGTATTTT. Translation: CSVLSDTQYF.

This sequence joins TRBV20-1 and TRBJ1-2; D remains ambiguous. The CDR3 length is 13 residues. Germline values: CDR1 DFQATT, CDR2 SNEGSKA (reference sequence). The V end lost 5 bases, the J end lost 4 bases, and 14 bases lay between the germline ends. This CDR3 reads CSAGRGELYGYTF. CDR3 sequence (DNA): TGCAGTGCTGGTCGCGGGGAACTCTATGGCTACACCTTC.

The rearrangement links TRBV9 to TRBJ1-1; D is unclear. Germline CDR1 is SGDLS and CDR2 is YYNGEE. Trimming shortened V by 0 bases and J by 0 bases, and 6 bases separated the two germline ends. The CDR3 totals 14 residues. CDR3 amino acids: CASSVALMNTEAFF. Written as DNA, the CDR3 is TGTGCCAGCAGCGTAGCCCTTATGAACACTGAAGCTTTCTTT.

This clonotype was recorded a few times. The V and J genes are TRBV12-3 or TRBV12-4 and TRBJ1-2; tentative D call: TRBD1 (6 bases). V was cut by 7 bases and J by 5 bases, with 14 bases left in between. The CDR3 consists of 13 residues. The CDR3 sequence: CASTGTIAYGYTF. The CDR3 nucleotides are TGTGCCAGCACCGGGACAATAGCATATGGCTACACCTTC.

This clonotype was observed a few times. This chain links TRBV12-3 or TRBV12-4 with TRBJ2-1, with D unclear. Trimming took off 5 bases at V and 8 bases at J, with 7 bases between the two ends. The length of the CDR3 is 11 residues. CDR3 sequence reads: CASSSYDEQFF. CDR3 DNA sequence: TGTGCCAGCAGTAGTTACGATGAGCAGTTCTTC.

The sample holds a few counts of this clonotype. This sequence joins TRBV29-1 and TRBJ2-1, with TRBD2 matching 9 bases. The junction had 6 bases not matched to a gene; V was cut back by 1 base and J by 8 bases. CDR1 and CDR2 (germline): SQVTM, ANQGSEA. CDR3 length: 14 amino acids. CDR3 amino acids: CSVEVLAGLDEQFF. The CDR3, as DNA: TGCAGCGTTGAAGTTCTAGCGGGGTTAGATGAGCAGTTCTTC.

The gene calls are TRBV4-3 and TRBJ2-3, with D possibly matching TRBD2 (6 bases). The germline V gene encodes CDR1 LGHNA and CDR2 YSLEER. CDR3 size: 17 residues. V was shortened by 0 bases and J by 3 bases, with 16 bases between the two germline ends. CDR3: CASSQDQGPAGTDTQYF. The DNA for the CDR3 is TGCGCCAGCAGCCAAGATCAAGGCCCCGCGGGGACAGATACGCAGTATTTT.

CDR3 sequence reads: CASSLRGAGGDYGYTF. CDR3 coding DNA: TGTGCCAGCAGCCTACGAGGCGCAGGGGGCGACTATGGCTACACCTTC. The chain is built from TRBV13 and TRBJ1-2; 8 nucleotides line up with TRBD1. V lost 5 bases and J lost 3; bases outside the gene matches: 11. This CDR3 is built from 16 residues. CDR1 is PRHDT and CDR2 is FYEKMQ in the germline V gene (reference sequence). The full variable domain, rest sourced from reference TRBV13 and TRBJ1-2, is AAGVIQSPRHLIKEKRETATLKCYPIPRHDTVYWYQQGPGQDPQFLISFYEKMQSDKGSIPDRFSAQQFSDYHSELNMSSLELGDSALYFCASSLRGAGGDYGYTFGSGTRLTVV.

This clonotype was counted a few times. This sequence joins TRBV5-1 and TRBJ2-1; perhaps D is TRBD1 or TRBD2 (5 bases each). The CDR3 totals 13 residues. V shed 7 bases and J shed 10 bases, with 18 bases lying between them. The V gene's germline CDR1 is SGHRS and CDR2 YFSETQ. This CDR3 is CASAPGAGLEQFF. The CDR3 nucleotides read TGCGCCAGCGCCCCTGGGGCGGGTCTAGAGCAGTTCTTC.

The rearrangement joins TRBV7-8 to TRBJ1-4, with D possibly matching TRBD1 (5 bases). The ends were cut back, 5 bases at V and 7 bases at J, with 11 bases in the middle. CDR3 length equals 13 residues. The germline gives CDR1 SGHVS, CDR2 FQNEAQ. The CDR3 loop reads CASSVGLVEKLFF. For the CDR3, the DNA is TGTGCCAGCAGCGTGGGACTTGTTGAAAAACTGTTTTTT.

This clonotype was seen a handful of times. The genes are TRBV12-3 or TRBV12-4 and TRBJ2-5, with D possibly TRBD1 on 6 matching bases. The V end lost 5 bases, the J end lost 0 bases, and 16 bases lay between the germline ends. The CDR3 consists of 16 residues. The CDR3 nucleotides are TGTGCCAGCAGTATGCGAAAACAGGGATACCAAGAGACCCAGTACTTC. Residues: CASSMRKQGYQETQYF.

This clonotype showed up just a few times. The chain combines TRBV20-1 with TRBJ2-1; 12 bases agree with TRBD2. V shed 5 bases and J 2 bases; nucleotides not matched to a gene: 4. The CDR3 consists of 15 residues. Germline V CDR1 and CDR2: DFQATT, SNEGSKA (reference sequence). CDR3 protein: CSAPSGGATYNEQFF. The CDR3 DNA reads TGCAGTGCTCCTAGCGGGGGGGCTACCTACAATGAGCAGTTCTTC.

Here the CDR3 reads CASSQVGVRSPLHF. The CDR3 DNA sequence: TGCGCCAGCAGCCAAGTCGGGGTCCGGTCACCCCTCCACTTT. The V gene is TRBV4-1, the J gene TRBJ1-6; D not certain. Between the trimmed V and J ends, which lost 1 base and 10 bases, there was a span of 11 bases. Looked up from germline, CDR1 is MGHRA and CDR2 is YSYEKL. This CDR3 comprises 14 residues.